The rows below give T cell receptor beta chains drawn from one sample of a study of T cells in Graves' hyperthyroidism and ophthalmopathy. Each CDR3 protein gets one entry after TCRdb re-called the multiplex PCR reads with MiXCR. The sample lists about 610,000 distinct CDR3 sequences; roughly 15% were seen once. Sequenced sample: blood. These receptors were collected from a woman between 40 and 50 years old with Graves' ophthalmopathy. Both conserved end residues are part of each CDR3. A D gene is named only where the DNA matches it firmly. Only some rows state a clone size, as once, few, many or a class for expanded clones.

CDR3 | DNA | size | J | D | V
CATSDFSGYTF | TGTGCCACCAGTGATTTCTCCGGCTACACCTTC | many | TRBJ1-2 | - | TRBV24-1
CATSRGLGQPQHF | TGTGCCACTTCCCGGGGGCTTGGTCAGCCCCAGCATTTT | many | TRBJ1-5 | - | TRBV15
CASSLGRPGGETQYF | TGTGCCAGCAGCCTCGGGAGGCCAGGAGGAGAGACCCAGTACTTC | few | TRBJ2-5 | TRBD2 | TRBV9
CASSSTGTVKYYEQYF | TGTGCCAGCAGCTCAACCGGGACAGTCAAATACTACGAGCAGTACTTC | many | TRBJ2-7 | TRBD1 | TRBV11-2
CASGTGGWETQYF | TGTGCCAGCGGGACAGGGGGATGGGAGACCCAGTACTTC | many | TRBJ2-5 | TRBD1 | TRBV12-3/TRBV12-4
CASSFLVGETQYF | TGTGCCAGCAGCTTCCTAGTGGGGGAGACCCAGTACTTC | - | TRBJ2-5 | - | TRBV7-9
CASSPPGLAGEETQYF | TGTGCCAGCAGTCCGCCGGGACTAGCGGGAGAAGAGACCCAGTACTTC | many | TRBJ2-5 | TRBD2 | TRBV6-1
CASSDPNQPQHF | TGTGCCAGCAGTGACCCCAATCAGCCCCAGCATTTT | many | TRBJ1-5 | - | TRBV2
CASSHGQAGTGELFF | TGTGCCAGCAGTCATGGACAGGCCGGGACCGGGGAGCTGTTTTTT | many | TRBJ2-2 | TRBD1 | TRBV27
CASSAPTFDYEQYF | TGTGCCAGCAGTGCCCCGACATTTGACTACGAGCAGTACTTC | - | TRBJ2-7 | - | TRBV28
CASSYPGSRAGLDEQYF | TGTGCCAGCAGTTACCCGGGTTCTCGGGCGGGACTCGACGAGCAGTACTTC | many | TRBJ2-7 | - | TRBV6-2/TRBV6-3
CASSYSSGRDGETQYF | TGTGCCAGCAGTTATTCTAGCGGGAGGGATGGAGAGACCCAGTACTTC | - | TRBJ2-5 | TRBD2 | TRBV6-5
CASRRKLSSYNSPLHF | TGTGCCAGCAGACGGAAATTGAGCTCCTATAATTCACCCCTCCACTTT | many | TRBJ1-6 | - | TRBV6-1
CASLPGQNYGYTF | TGTGCCAGCCTCCCGGGACAGAACTATGGCTACACCTTC | few | TRBJ1-2 | TRBD1 | TRBV2
CSARTSGSAGELFF | TGCAGTGCCCGGACTAGCGGGAGCGCCGGGGAGCTGTTTTTT | many | TRBJ2-2 | TRBD2 | TRBV20-1
CASSGRRRVHLAETQYF | TGTGCCAGCAGTGGCAGAAGACGGGTACATTTGGCGGAGACCCAGTACTTC | many | TRBJ2-5 | - | TRBV12-3/TRBV12-4
CASSLQGAEKLFF | TGTGCCAGCAGTCTACAGGGGGCTGAAAAACTGTTTTTT | - | TRBJ1-4 | TRBD1 | TRBV12-3/TRBV12-4
CSAVRDLRGETQYF | TGCAGTGCTGTCAGGGACCTCCGGGGGGAGACCCAGTACTTC | many | TRBJ2-5 | - | TRBV20-1
CSVYHGALEQYF | TGCAGCGTCTACCACGGGGCCCTAGAGCAGTACTTC | - | TRBJ2-7 | - | TRBV29-1
CASTIVGGGNQPQHF | TGTGCCAGTACCATAGTGGGGGGAGGCAATCAGCCCCAGCATTTT | - | TRBJ1-5 | - | TRBV19
CASKAAAVTQYF | TGTGCCAGCAAGGCGGCTGCTGTGACCCAGTACTTC | once | TRBJ2-5 | - | TRBV28
CASSPLAPRREQYF | TGCGCCAGCAGCCCCCTAGCCCCTCGGAGGGAGCAGTACTTC | - | TRBJ2-7 | - | TRBV5-1